This T cell receptor beta chain was recovered during a study of T cells in Graves' hyperthyroidism and ophthalmopathy. Study-level background: Peripheral blood was drawn at first diagnosis, prior to all treatment.

The table lists this clonotype with many counts. The antigen is undetermined. It was RNA transcripts that yielded the amplified TCR beta CDR3 regions. The TCR CDR3 was amplified in a first-round RT-PCR using the HTBI primer set. TCRdb recomputed calls from the multiplex PCR reads with MiXCR, one row per CDR3 protein. The data hold some 580,000 distinct CDR3 sequences, with 16% observed a single time. Not enrolled were patients with uncontrolled infection, other autoimmune disease, pregnancy or lactation. V lost 4 bases and J 1 base, leaving 7 bases between the germline ends. The CDR3 is 13 amino acids. In germline, CDR1 is SGHVS, CDR2 FNYEAQ. Findings of the study overall: Patients with ophthalmopathy were separated from those with stable hyperthyroidism by a 13 V-J model.

The V and J genes are TRBV7-6 and TRBJ1-1; tentatively, D is TRBD1 (5 bases). This TCR came from a woman between 40 and 50 years old with Graves' ophthalmopathy. The material sequenced was blood. CDR3 bases: TGTGCCAGCAGCTACCAGGGGAACACTGAAGCTTTCTTT. It is translated as CASSYQGNTEAFF.